One and the same sample provided the 32 T cell receptor beta chains below, sequenced in a study of T-cell reconstitution after alpha-beta-depleted transplantation in children. A TCRbeta library incorporating unique molecular identifiers was prepared. TCRdb reprocessed the PCR reads with MiXCR, giving one entry per CDR3 protein. This sample has 98,000 or so distinct CDR3 sequences, with around a quarter found just once. Sequencing used PBMCs, obtained before TCRalphabeta/CD19-depleted stem cell transplant. All receptors come from a boy under 10 years old with acute lymphoblastic leukemia, due to receive a stem cell transplant.

This clonotype occurred once. The V gene is TRBV15, the J gene TRBJ2-1; D might be TRBD2 (6 bases). Trimming took 0 bases from V and 4 from J, leaving 25 bases between them. The CDR3 totals 20 residues. From germline, CDR1 is LNHNV and CDR2 YYDKDF (reference sequence). This CDR3 is CATSRDISGGAPTRYNEQFF. DNA of the CDR3: TGTGCCACCAGCAGAGACATTAGCGGAGGGGCCCCTACTAGGTACAATGAGCAGTTCTTC.

This clonotype showed up just a few times. The rearrangement joins TRBV4-1 to TRBJ1-2; D uncertain. V was pared by 0 bases and J by 5 bases, with 10 bases between. The length of the CDR3 is 14 residues. CDR1 and CDR2 (germline): MGHRA, YSYEKL. The CDR3 loop is CASSQDPARYGYTF. CDR3 nucleotides: TGCGCCAGCAGCCAAGATCCGGCACGATATGGCTACACCTTC.

There are a few counts of this clonotype. This chain joins TRBV6-1 and TRBJ1-1; D call uncertain. Trimming removed 7 bases at V and 4 bases at J, with 16 bases between. Germline-derived CDR1 and CDR2 are MNHNS and SASEGT. The CDR3 runs to 14 residues. The CDR3 region has the DNA TGTGCCAGCAAGCCGTCGGCTGTGGGCACTGAAGCTTTCTTT. Translated, it gives CASKPSAVGTEAFF.

This chain uses TRBV2 with TRBJ2-1; the D gene is possibly TRBD2 (6 bases). The CDR3 totals 14 residues. Trimming took 4 bases from V and 9 from J, leaving 16 bases between them. Looked up from germline, CDR1 is SNHLY and CDR2 is FYNNEI. The CDR3 protein is CASSVDYSTGEQFF. The DNA of the CDR3 is TGTGCCAGCAGTGTGGACTATTCGACGGGTGAGCAGTTCTTC.

About this clonotype itself: One end of the junction does not line up with germline, which may come from a read error. This chain links TRBV12-3 or TRBV12-4 with TRBJ2-5; 7 positions agree with TRBD2. CDR3 length: 18 residues. CDR3 protein: CASSFRTRASGDWKTQYF. CDR3 sequence (DNA): TGTGCCAGCAGTTTCCGGACTAGGGCTAGCGGAGACTGGAAGACCCAGTACTTT.

In nucleotides, the CDR3 is TGTGCCAGCAGTTTCCCGGGACAGGGGGCGAGGGAGCAGTACTTC. This encodes CASSFPGQGAREQYF. This chain connects TRBV28 to TRBJ2-7; 12 nucleotides agree with TRBD1. Germline lookup yields CDR1 MDHEN and CDR2 SYDVKM. This CDR3 comprises 15 residues. Losses at the gene ends were 3 bases for V and 7 bases for J; bases not matched to a gene: 7.

This clonotype turned up a few times. The V gene is TRBV24-1, the J gene TRBJ2-5; 7 bases align to TRBD2. Looked up from germline, CDR1 is KGHDR and CDR2 is SFDVKD. The ends lost 3 bases at V and 0 bases at J; junction bases unmatched: 3. The CDR3 is 15 amino acids. This CDR3 reads CATSDLAGDQETQYF. In DNA form, the CDR3 reads TGTGCCACCAGTGATCTCGCGGGAGACCAAGAGACCCAGTACTTC.

V is TRBV12-3 or TRBV12-4 and J is TRBJ1-5; no definite D call. Deletions cut 4 bases from V and 4 bases from J, with 11 bases between. The CDR3 is 14 residues long. CDR3 protein: CASSYGGLNQPQHF. CDR3 sequence (DNA): TGTGCCAGCAGTTATGGAGGGTTGAATCAGCCCCAGCATTTT.

This clonotype occurred many times. This chain uses TRBV29-1 with TRBJ2-5; D may correspond to TRBD1 or TRBD2 (6 bases each). Trimming left V 6 bases short and J 5 bases short, with 16 bases between. The CDR3 is 13 residues long. The germline V gene has CDR1 SQVTM and CDR2 ANQGSEA. CDR3 protein: CSVTMTRGETQYF. DNA for the CDR3: TGCAGCGTGACCATGACTAGGGGGGAGACCCAGTACTTC.

This clonotype is termed large. This chain uses TRBV2 with TRBJ2-5; 8 positions agree with TRBD2. The CDR3 consists of 15 residues. Germline V CDR1 and CDR2: SNHLY, FYNNEI. The V gene end was trimmed by 2 bases and the J gene end by 5 bases; junction bases not matched to a gene: 7. The CDR3 sequence: CASSETGGPRETQYF. The CDR3 nucleotides read TGTGCCAGCAGTGAAACGGGAGGGCCTCGGGAGACCCAGTACTTC.

The sample holds many counts of this clonotype. This chain joins TRBV15 and TRBJ2-7; D is perhaps TRBD1 or TRBD2 (5 bases each). Deletions cut 3 bases from V and 2 bases from J, with 11 bases between. Germline V gene data show CDR1 as LNHNV and CDR2 as YYDKDF (reference sequence). The CDR3 sequence is 14 residues long. CDR3 nucleotide sequence: TGTGCCACCAGCAGGAGGAAGGGACCCTACGAGCAGTACTTC. Residues: CATSRRKGPYEQYF.

The genes are TRBV4-1 and TRBJ2-7, with a possible D match to TRBD2 (7 bases). The ends were cut back, 3 bases at V and 0 bases at J, with 21 bases in the middle. CDR3 length: 18 amino acids. The V gene's germline CDR1 is MGHRA and CDR2 YSYEKL. The CDR3 is CASSHLLGGLAASYEQYF. The CDR3 nucleotides read TGCGCCAGCAGCCACCTCCTCGGGGGGCTAGCGGCCTCCTACGAGCAGTACTTC.

The rearrangement uses TRBV9 and TRBJ2-2; the D gene is possibly TRBD2 (5 bases). The V gene's germline CDR1 is SGDLS and CDR2 YYNGEE. The CDR3 consists of 16 residues. Trimming left V 0 bases short and J 0 bases short, with 9 bases between. The CDR3 loop is CASSVVSGANTGELFF. As DNA, the CDR3 is TGTGCCAGCAGCGTAGTGAGCGGAGCGAACACCGGGGAGCTGTTTTTT.

The rearrangement uses TRBV28 and TRBJ1-5; TRBD1 might be the D (5 bases). CDR1 is MDHEN and CDR2 is SYDVKM in the germline V gene. The CDR3 sequence is 16 residues long. The V gene lost 5 bases and the J gene lost 3 bases, with 17 bases spanning the gap. The DNA for the CDR3 is TGTGCCAGCAGTCAGCCAGGGTATGGTGTCAATCAGCCCCAGCATTTT. Protein product: CASSQPGYGVNQPQHF.

The chain couples TRBV11-2 to TRBJ1-5; D gene ambiguous. The CDR3 runs 15 residues. CDR1 is SGHAT, CDR2 FQNNGV, per germline. The V and J ends lost 4 bases and 0 bases respectively, with 10 bases between them. In DNA, the CDR3 is TGTGCCAGCAGCTCTCTGGGTGTTAGCAATCAGCCCCAGCATTTT. Translating gives CASSSLGVSNQPQHF.

This clonotype was counted a few times. The chain employs TRBV7-2 and TRBJ1-5; D gene ambiguous. CDR3 length: 14 residues. CDR1 SGHTA and CDR2 FQGNSA come from the germline V gene. V gave up 1 base and J gave up 1 base, with 5 bases separating them. This chain's CDR3 is CASSLGQSNQPQHF. CDR3 bases: TGTGCCAGCAGCTTAGGGCAAAGCAATCAGCCCCAGCATTTT.

Only a few counts were recorded for this clonotype. The chain recombines TRBV29-1 with TRBJ2-1, with 8 bases matching TRBD2. Germline values: CDR1 SQVTM, CDR2 ANQGSEA. The CDR3 runs to 14 residues. V shed 5 bases and J 6 bases; nucleotides not matched to a gene: 9. CDR3 sequence: CSVLPNSGINEQFF. CDR3 DNA sequence: TGCAGCGTTCTCCCGAATAGCGGGATCAATGAGCAGTTCTTC.

The rearrangement links TRBV27 to TRBJ1-4; tentative D call: TRBD1 (5 bases). This CDR3 spans 14 amino acids. Looked up from germline, CDR1 is MNHEY and CDR2 is SMNVEV (reference sequence). Deletions cut 7 bases from V and 2 bases from J, with 11 bases between. This CDR3 reads CASKWGPTNEKLFF. CDR3 bases: TGTGCCAGCAAGTGGGGCCCCACTAATGAAAAACTGTTTTTT.

This clonotype was seen at least ten times. The chain employs TRBV3-1 and TRBJ2-3; D is unclear. Trimming took off 5 bases at V and 0 bases at J, with 3 bases between the two ends. Germline V CDR1 and CDR2: LGHDT, YNNKEL (reference sequence). The CDR3 totals 12 residues. CDR3 residues: CASSTSTDTQYF. The DNA for the CDR3 is TGTGCCAGCAGCACCAGCACAGATACGCAGTATTTT.

This clonotype appeared a few times. J is TRBJ2-2 and V is TRBV5-1, with 7 bases fitting TRBD2. The CDR3 covers 16 residues. J was trimmed by 7 bases and V by 3 bases; bases with no gene match: 12. Germline V gene lookup returns CDR1 SGHRS and CDR2 YFSETQ. The CDR3 region is CASSSSGTGDYGELFF. CDR3 bases: TGCGCCAGCAGCTCTTCAGGGACGGGGGACTACGGGGAGCTGTTTTTT.

Comments on this clonotype: This may arise from a read error, as a much more abundant clone is one base away. J is TRBJ2-2 and V is TRBV20-1; TRBD2 matches at 7 bases. This CDR3 region has 15 residues. J lost 5 bases, V lost 0 bases, and 6 bases had no gene match. The germline CDR1 and CDR2 sequences are DFQATT and SNEGSKA (reference sequence). The CDR3 sequence: CSAREAGWGTGELFF. The CDR3 DNA sequence: TGCAGTGCTAGAGAAGCGGGATGGGGGACCGGGGAGCTGTTTTTT.

This clonotype has just a few counts. The V call is TRBV6-1, the J call TRBJ1-2; D is perhaps TRBD1 (5 bases). CDR3 length equals 16 residues. Germline CDR1 and CDR2: MNHNS and SASEGT. V lost 6 bases to trimming and J lost 4 bases, with 21 bases between them. CDR3 nucleotide sequence: TGTGCCAGCAGCTCCGAACGCAGGGTTAGGAGCTATGGCTACACCTTC. Its protein product is CASSSERRVRSYGYTF.

This chain links TRBV5-1 with TRBJ1-2; D is perhaps TRBD1 (6 bases). Germline V gives CDR1 SGHRS, CDR2 YFSETQ. The V end was cut by 4 bases, the J end by 4 bases, with 14 bases between. The CDR3 has 14 amino acids. Written as DNA, the CDR3 is TGCGCCAGCAGCGACCGCACAGGGACCTATGGCTACACCTTC. Protein product: CASSDRTGTYGYTF.

This clonotype was counted only a few times. The genes are TRBV6-1 and TRBJ1-2; no firm D call. V lost 5 bases to trimming and J lost 3 bases, with 13 bases between them. Germline CDR1 is MNHNS and CDR2 is SASEGT. The CDR3 loop spans 14 amino acids. Here the CDR3 reads CASSPGDPDYGYTF. CDR3 coding DNA: TGTGCCAGCAGTCCAGGAGATCCGGACTATGGCTACACCTTC.

This clonotype showed up just a few times. The V gene is TRBV5-1, the J gene TRBJ1-2, with D unclear. V lost 0 bases to trimming and J lost 6 bases, with 9 bases between them. Germline-derived CDR1 and CDR2 are SGHRS and YFSETQ. CDR3 length equals 13 residues. CDR3 sequence (DNA): TGCGCCAGCAGCTTGGACGCGGTTAATGGCTACACCTTC. It translates to CASSLDAVNGYTF.

This clonotype was observed a handful of times. The chain is built from TRBV7-9 and TRBJ2-7; possibly TRBD2 for D (6 bases). Germline V gene data show CDR1 as SEHNR and CDR2 as FQNEAQ (reference sequence). The CDR3 is made up of 15 amino acids. V lost 1 base and J lost 4, with 14 bases in between. The CDR3 DNA reads as TGTGCCAGCAGCTTAGAGGGCGGGGCGTCTTACGAGCAGTACTTC. Encoded protein: CASSLEGGASYEQYF.

The V and J genes are TRBV11-2 and TRBJ1-1, with 9 bases lining up with TRBD1. This CDR3 region has 15 residues. Germline V gene sequence: CDR1 SGHAT, CDR2 FQNNGV. V shed 5 bases, J shed 4 bases, and the junction held 8 bases outside the gene matches. The CDR3 region has the DNA TGTGCCAGCAGCCCGGGGGACAGGGACTTCACTGAAGCTTTCTTT. It is translated as CASSPGDRDFTEAFF.

This clonotype showed up just a few times. V and J are TRBV28 and TRBJ1-3, with unresolved D. Germline loops: CDR1 MDHEN, CDR2 SYDVKM. The CDR3 totals 17 residues. The V end lost 7 bases, the J end lost 4 bases, and 23 bases lay between the germline ends. CDR3 residues: CASTVGLALLAGNTIYF. Here the CDR3 DNA reads TGTGCCAGCACCGTAGGGTTAGCCCTCCTGGCCGGAAACACCATATATTTT. The variable domain in full, with the rest retrieved from reference TRBV28 and TRBJ1-3, is DVKVTQSSRYLVKRTGEKVFLECVQDMDHENMFWYRQDPGLGLRLIYFSYDVKMKEKGDIPEGYSVSREKKERFSLILESASTNQTSMYLCASTVGLALLAGNTIYFGEGSWLTVV.

This clonotype was seen at least ten times. The rearrangement links TRBV5-1 to TRBJ2-7; D is possibly TRBD1 or TRBD2 (5 bases each). This CDR3 is built from 14 residues. V was cut by 1 base and J by 1 base, with 9 bases left in between. Germline V gene sequence: CDR1 SGHRS, CDR2 YFSETQ. The CDR3 spells CASSLRDGSYEQYF. The CDR3 bases are TGCGCCAGCAGCTTGCGGGACGGATCCTACGAGCAGTACTTC.

This chain connects TRBV28 to TRBJ2-3; D unclear. The CDR3 is made up of 12 amino acids. CDR1 is MDHEN, CDR2 SYDVKM, per germline. Trimming pared 7 bases from V and 2 bases from J, leaving 7 bases between. The CDR3 is CASKSNTDTQYF. The CDR3 DNA is TGTGCCAGCAAAAGTAACACAGATACGCAGTATTTT.

In this sample, this clonotype turned up a few times. The V and J genes are TRBV7-8 and TRBJ2-1, with TRBD2 identical over 8 bases. V lost 5 bases, J lost 1 base, and 10 bases stayed unmatched. The CDR3 has 17 residues. The germline V gene encodes CDR1 SGHVS and CDR2 FQNEAQ. The CDR3 reads CASSHNTVAGSYNEQFF. The CDR3 DNA follows: TGTGCCAGCAGCCATAATACCGTAGCGGGATCCTACAATGAGCAGTTCTTC.

This clonotype was counted many times. V is TRBV5-1 and J is TRBJ2-1, with 9 bases aligning to TRBD1. V lost 4 bases to trimming and J lost 2 bases; unmatched junction nucleotides: 4. The germline gives CDR1 SGHRS, CDR2 YFSETQ. CDR3 size: 15 residues. The CDR3 nucleotides are TGCGCCAGCAGCATTACAGGGGGCACCTACAATGAGCAGTTCTTC. Translation: CASSITGGTYNEQFF.